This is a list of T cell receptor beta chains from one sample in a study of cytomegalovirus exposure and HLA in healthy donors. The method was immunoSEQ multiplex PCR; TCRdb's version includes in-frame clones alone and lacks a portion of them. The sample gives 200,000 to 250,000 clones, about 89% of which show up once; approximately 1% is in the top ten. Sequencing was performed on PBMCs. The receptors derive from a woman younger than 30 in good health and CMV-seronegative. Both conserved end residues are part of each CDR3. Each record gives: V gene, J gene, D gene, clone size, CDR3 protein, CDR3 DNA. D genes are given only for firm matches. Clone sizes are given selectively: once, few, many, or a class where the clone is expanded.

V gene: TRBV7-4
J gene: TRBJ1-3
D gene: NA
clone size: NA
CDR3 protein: CASSLVHSGNTIYF
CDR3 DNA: TGTGCCAGCAGCTTAGTACACTCTGGAAACACCATATATTTT

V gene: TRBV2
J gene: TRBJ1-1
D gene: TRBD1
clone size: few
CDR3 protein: CASSPGQALNTEAFF
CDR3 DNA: TGTGCCAGCAGCCCGGGACAGGCCCTGAACACTGAAGCTTTCTTT

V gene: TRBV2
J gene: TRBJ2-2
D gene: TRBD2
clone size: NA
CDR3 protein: CASSGVGSGSTGELFF
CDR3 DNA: TGTGCCAGCAGTGGTGTCGGTAGCGGGTCCACCGGGGAGCTGTTTTTT

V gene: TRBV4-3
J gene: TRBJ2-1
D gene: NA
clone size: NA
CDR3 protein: CASSQAYGLFYNEQFF
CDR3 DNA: TGCGCCAGCAGCCAAGCTTACGGACTGTTCTACAATGAGCAGTTCTTC

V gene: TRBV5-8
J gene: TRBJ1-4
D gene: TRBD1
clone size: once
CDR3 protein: CASSLWLGGQGRLFF
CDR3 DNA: TGTGCCAGCAGCTTGTGGTTGGGAGGACAGGGAAGACTGTTTTTT

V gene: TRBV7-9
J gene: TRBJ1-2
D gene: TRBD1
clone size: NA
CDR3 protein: CASSLVRGQSINYGYTF
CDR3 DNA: TGTGCCAGCAGCTTAGTAAGGGGGCAGTCGATTAACTATGGCTACACCTTC

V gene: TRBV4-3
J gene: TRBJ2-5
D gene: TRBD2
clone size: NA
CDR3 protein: CASSQRAGGFLETQYF
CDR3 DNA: TGCGCCAGCAGCCAAAGGGCGGGGGGATTTTTGGAGACCCAGTACTTC

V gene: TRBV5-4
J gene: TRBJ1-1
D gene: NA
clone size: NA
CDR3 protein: CASSLGRTDVTEAFF
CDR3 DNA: TGTGCCAGCAGCCTCGGACGGACTGATGTCACTGAAGCTTTCTTT

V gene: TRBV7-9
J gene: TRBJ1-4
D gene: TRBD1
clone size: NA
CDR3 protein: CASSLRQGAGNEKLFF
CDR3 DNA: TGTGCCAGCAGCTTACGGCAGGGGGCAGGAAATGAAAAACTGTTTTTT

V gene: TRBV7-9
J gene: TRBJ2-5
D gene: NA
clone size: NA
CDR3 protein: CSSSLGGPLETQYF
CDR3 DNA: TGTTCCAGCAGCTTGGGAGGACCGTTGGAGACCCAGTACTTC

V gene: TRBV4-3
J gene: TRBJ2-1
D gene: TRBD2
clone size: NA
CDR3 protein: CASSQGGTSGSTYNEQFF
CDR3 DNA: TGCGCCAGCAGCCAAGGGGGGACTAGCGGGAGTACCTACAATGAGCAGTTCTTC

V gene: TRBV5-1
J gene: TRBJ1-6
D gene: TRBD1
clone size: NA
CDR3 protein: CASSLTGGNSPLHF
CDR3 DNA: TGCGCCAGCAGCTTGACAGGGGGAAATTCACCCCTCCACTTT

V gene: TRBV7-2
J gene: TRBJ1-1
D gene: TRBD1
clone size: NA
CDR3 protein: CASSLTGYNTEAFF
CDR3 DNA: TGTGCCAGCAGCTTGACAGGGTATAACACTGAAGCTTTCTTT

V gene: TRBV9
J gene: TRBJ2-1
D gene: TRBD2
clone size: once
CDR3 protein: CASSVGRTSGRLNEQFF
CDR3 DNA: TGTGCCAGCAGCGTAGGGAGGACTAGCGGGAGGCTAAATGAGCAGTTCTTC

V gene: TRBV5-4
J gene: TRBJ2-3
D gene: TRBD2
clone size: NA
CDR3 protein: CASNLAASGRADTQYF
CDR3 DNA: TGTGCCAGCAATTTGGCTGCGAGCGGGAGAGCAGATACGCAGTATTTT

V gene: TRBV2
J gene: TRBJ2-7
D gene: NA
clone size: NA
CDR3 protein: CATERAYEQYF
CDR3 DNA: TGTGCCACAGAGCGCGCCTACGAGCAGTACTTC

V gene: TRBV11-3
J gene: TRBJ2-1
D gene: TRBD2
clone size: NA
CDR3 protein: CASSLKRLADYNEQFF
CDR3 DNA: TGTGCCAGCAGCCTGAAGAGACTAGCGGACTACAATGAGCAGTTCTTC

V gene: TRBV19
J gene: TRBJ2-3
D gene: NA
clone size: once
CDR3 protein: CASSAGHVGGGQYF
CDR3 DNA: TGTGCCAGTAGTGCCGGACACGTGGGCGGTGGGCAGTATTTT

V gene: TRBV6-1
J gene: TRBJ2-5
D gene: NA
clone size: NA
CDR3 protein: CASRYQGRETQYF
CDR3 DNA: TGTGCCAGCAGATATCAGGGTCGCGAGACCCAGTACTTC

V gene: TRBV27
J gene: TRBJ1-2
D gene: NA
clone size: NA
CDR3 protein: CASSPQLNYGYTF
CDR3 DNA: TGTGCCAGCAGTCCACAGCTTAACTATGGCTACACCTTC

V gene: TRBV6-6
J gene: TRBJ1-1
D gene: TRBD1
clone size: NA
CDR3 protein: CASKKQGMGNTEAFF
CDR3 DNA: TGTGCCAGCAAAAAACAGGGGATGGGGAACACTGAAGCTTTCTTT

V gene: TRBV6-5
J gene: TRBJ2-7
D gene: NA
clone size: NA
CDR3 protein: CASRPGVRVHEQYF
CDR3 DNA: TGTGCCAGCAGGCCGGGGGTCAGGGTGCACGAGCAGTACTTC

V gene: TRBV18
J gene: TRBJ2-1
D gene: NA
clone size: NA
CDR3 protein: CASSPSSSYNEQFF
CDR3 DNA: TGTGCCAGCTCACCATCGTCCTCCTACAATGAGCAGTTCTTC

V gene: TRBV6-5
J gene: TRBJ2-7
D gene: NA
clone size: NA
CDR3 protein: CASTHMPGNEQYF
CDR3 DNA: TGTGCCAGCACCCACATGCCCGGGAACGAGCAGTACTTC

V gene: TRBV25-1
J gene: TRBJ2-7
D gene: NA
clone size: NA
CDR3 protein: CASSESEGLGGEQYF
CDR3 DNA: TGTGCCAGCAGTGAATCCGAGGGGCTAGGGGGTGAGCAGTACTTC

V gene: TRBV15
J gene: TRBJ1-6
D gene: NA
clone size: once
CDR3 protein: CATSRDPGRVSPLHF
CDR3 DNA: TGTGCCACCAGCAGAGATCCAGGGAGGGTTTCACCCCTCCACTTT

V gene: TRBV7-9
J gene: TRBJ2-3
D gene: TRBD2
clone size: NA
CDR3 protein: CASSLAGGTQYF
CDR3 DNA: TGTGCCAGCAGCTTAGCGGGGGGGACGCAGTATTTT

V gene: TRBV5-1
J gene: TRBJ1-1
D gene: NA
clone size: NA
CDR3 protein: CASSLYGDTEAFF
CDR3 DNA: TGCGCCAGCAGCTTGTACGGGGACACTGAAGCTTTCTTT

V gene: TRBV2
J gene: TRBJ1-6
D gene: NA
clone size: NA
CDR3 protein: CASLNRQGNSPLHF
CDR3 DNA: TGTGCCAGCCTTAATAGGCAGGGAAATTCACCCCTCCACTTT

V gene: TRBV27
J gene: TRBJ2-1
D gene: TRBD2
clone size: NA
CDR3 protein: CASSPALGSGHNEQFF
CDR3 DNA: TGTGCCAGCAGCCCCGCGCTTGGTAGCGGGCACAATGAGCAGTTCTTC

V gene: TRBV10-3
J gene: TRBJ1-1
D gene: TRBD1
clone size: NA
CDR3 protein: CAINRGGTEAFF
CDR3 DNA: TGTGCCATCAACAGGGGAGGCACTGAAGCTTTCTTT

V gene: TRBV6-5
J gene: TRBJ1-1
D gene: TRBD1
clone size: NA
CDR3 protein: CASSRGDRMNTEAFF
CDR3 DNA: TGTGCCAGCAGTAGGGGGGACAGGATGAACACTGAAGCTTTCTTT

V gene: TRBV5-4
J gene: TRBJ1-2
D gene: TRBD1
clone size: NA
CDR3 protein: CASSLVGDRVNYGYTF
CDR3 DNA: TGTGCCAGCAGCTTGGTGGGGGACAGGGTAAACTATGGCTACACCTTC

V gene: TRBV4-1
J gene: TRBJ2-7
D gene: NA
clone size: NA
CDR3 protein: CASSQEDSSVYEQYF
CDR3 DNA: TGCGCCAGCAGCCAAGAAGACTCTAGCGTCTACGAGCAGTACTTC

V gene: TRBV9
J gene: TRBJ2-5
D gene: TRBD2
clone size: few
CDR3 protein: CASSSSGGAYETQYF
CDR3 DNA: TGTGCCAGCAGCTCGAGCGGGGGGGCCTATGAGACCCAGTACTTC

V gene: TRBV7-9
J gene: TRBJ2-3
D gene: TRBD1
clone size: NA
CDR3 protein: CASSLSRGQSDTQYF
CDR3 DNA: TGTGCCAGCAGCTTAAGCAGGGGGCAGTCAGATACGCAGTATTTT

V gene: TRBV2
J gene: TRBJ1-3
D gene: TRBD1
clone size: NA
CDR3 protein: CASSLQGSDGNTIYF
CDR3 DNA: TGTGCCAGCAGTTTACAGGGGAGCGATGGAAACACCATATATTTT

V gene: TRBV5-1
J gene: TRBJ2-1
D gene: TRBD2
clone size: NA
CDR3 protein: CASSLDGGSYNEQFF
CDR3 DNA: TGCGCCAGCAGCTTGGACGGGGGGTCCTACAATGAGCAGTTCTTC

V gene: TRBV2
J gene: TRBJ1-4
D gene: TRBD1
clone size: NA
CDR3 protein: CASSPGTGKSTNEKLFF
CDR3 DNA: TGTGCCAGCAGTCCCGGGACAGGAAAGTCAACTAATGAAAAACTGTTTTTT

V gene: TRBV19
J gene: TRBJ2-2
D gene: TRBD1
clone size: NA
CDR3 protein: CASSARQGPGAGELFF
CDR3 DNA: TGTGCCAGTAGTGCCCGACAGGGGCCGGGGGCCGGGGAGCTGTTTTTT